The TCR beta chain under discussion was sequenced for a study of T cells in Graves' hyperthyroidism and ophthalmopathy. Findings and limits, study-wide: Appearing also in blood were most of the thyroid clonotypes expanded above 0.001. The model anticipated ophthalmopathy a median about six months pre-onset.

The TCR beta CDR3 regions underwent amplification using RNA transcripts as the source. When the TCR CDR3 underwent first-round RT-PCR, the HTBI primer set was used. TCRdb reanalysed the multiplex PCR reads using MiXCR and keeps one entry per CDR3 protein. The sample has under 450,000 distinct CDR3 sequences, 15% to 17% seen once; the top ten hold almost 8%. This CDR3 spans 16 amino acids. The junction had 15 bases not matched to a gene; V was cut back by 6 bases and J by 5 bases. Germline values: CDR1 SGHRS, CDR2 YFSETQ. Uncontrolled infection, other autoimmune disease, pregnancy or lactation disqualified patients from enrolment. Cells are PBMCs isolated from over 7.5 ml of fresh blood. This clonotype was seen a handful of times. Its target is not known.

Sequencing was done on a sample of blood. This chain links TRBV5-1 with TRBJ2-5; the match to TRBD2 covers 8 bases. The clonotype comes from a woman aged 18-35 years with Graves' hyperthyroidism. CDR3 residues: CASTRDFSGKAETQYF. CDR3 DNA sequence: TGCGCCAGCACCCGCGACTTTAGCGGGAAGGCGGAGACCCAGTACTTC.